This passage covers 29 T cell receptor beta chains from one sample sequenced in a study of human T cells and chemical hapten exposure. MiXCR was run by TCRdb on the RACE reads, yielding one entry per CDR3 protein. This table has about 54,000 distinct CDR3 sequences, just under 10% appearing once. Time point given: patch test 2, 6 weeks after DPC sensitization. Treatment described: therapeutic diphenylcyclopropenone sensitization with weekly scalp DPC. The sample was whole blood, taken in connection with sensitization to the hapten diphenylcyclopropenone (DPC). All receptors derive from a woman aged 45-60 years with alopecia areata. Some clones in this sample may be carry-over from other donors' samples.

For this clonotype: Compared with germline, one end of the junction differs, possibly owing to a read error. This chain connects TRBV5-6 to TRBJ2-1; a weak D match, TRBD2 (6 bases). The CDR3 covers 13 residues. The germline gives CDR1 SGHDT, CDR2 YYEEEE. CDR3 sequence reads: CASSRDSHNEQFF. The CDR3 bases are TGTGCCAGCAGCCGGGACTCCCACAATGAGCAGTTCTTC.

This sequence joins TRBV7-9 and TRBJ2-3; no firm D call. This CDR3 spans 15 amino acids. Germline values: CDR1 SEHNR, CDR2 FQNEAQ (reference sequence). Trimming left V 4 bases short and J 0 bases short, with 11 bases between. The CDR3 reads CASSSVRASTDTQYF. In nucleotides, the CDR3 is TGTGCCAGCAGCTCGGTACGGGCAAGCACAGATACGCAGTATTTT.

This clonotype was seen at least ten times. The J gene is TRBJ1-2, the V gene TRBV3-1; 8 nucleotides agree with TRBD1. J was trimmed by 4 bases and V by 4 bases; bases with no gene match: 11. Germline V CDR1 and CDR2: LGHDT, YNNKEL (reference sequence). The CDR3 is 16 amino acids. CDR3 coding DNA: TGTGCCAGCAGCCCGATGACCGGGACAGGCGTCTATGGCTACACCTTC. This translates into CASSPMTGTGVYGYTF.

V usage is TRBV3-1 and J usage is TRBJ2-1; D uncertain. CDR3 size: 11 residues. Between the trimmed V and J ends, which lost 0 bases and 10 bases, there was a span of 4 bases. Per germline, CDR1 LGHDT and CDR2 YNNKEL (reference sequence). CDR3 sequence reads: CASSQEWEQFF. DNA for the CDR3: TGTGCCAGCAGCCAAGAATGGGAGCAGTTCTTC.

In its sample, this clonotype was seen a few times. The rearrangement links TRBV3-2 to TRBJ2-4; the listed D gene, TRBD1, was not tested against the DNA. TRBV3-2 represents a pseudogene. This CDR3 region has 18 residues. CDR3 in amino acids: CASSRNVTSRTDKNIQYF. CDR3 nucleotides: TGTGCCAGCAGCCGAAACGTGACCTCAAGGACAGACAAAAACATTCAGTACTTC.

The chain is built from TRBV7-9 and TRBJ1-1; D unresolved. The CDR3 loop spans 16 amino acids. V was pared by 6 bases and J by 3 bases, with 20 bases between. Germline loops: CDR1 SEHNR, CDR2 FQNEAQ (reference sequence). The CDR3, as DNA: TGTGCCAGCAGGAATCCGATTGCGAACCCAGACACTGAAGCTTTCTTT. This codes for CASRNPIANPDTEAFF.

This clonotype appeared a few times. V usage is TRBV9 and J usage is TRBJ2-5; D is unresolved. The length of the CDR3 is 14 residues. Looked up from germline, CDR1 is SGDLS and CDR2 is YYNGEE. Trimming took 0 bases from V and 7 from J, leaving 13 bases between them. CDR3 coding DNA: TGTGCCAGCAGCGTAGGTCGGGCAGAGGTGACCCAGTACTTC. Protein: CASSVGRAEVTQYF.

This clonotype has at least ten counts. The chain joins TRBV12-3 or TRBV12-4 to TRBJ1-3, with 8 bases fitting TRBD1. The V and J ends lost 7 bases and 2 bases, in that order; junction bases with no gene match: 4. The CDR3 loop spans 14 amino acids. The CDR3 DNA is TGTGCCAGCACCGTGGACAGGGCTGGAAACACCATATATTTT. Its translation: CASTVDRAGNTIYF.

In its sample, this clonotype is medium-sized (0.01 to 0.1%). CDR3 protein: CASSFVTGDTEAFF. DNA for the CDR3: TGTGCCAGCAGCTTCGTGACAGGGGACACTGAAGCTTTCTTT. V and J are TRBV7-9 and TRBJ1-1, with 8 bases lining up with TRBD1. Germline CDR1 and CDR2: SEHNR and FQNEAQ (reference sequence). The CDR3 loop spans 14 amino acids. V lost 3 bases to trimming and J lost 3 bases; unmatched junction nucleotides: 3.

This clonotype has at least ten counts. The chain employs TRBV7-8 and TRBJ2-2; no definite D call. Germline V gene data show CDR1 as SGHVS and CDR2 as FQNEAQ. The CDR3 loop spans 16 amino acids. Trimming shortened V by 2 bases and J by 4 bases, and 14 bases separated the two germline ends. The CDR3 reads CASSLLPRGVTGELFF. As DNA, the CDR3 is TGTGCCAGCAGCTTACTACCGCGCGGCGTCACCGGGGAGCTGTTTTTT. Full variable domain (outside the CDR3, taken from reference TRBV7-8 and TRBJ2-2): GAGVSQSPRYKVAKRGQDVALRCDPISGHVSLFWYQQALGQGPEFLTYFQNEAQLDKSGLPSDRFFAERPEGSVSTLKIQRTQQEDSAVYLCASSLLPRGVTGELFFGEGSRLTVL.

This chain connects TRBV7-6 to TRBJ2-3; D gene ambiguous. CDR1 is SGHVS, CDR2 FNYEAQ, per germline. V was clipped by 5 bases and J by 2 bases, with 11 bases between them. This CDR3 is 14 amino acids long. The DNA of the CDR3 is TGTGCCAGCAGCCCCTGGGGAATCACAGATACGCAGTATTTT. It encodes CASSPWGITDTQYF.

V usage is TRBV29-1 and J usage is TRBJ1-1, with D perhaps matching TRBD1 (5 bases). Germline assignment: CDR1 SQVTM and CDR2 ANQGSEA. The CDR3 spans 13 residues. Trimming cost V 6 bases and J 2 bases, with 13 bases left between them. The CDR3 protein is CSVLGTVNTEAFF. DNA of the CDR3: TGCAGCGTGTTAGGGACGGTCAACACTGAAGCTTTCTTT.

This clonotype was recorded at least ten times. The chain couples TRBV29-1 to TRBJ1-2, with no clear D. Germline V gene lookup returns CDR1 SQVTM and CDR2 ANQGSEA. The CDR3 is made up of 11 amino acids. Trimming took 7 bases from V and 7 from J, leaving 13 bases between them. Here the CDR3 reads CSGQVVGGYTF. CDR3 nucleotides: TGCAGCGGTCAAGTAGTGGGTGGCTACACCTTC.

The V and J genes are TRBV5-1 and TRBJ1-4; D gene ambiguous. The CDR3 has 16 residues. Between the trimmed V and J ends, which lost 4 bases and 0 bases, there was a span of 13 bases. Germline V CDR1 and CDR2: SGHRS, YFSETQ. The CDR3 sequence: CASSREVLSTNEKLFF. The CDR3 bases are TGCGCCAGCAGCCGCGAGGTCCTTTCAACTAATGAAAAACTGTTTTTT.

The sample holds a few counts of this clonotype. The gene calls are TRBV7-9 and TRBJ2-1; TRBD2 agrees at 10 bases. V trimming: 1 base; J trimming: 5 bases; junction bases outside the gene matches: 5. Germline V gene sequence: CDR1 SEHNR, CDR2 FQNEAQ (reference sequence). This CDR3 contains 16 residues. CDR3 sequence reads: CASSLGSGRINNEQFF. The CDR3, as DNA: TGTGCCAGCAGCTTAGGTAGCGGGAGGATTAACAATGAGCAGTTCTTC.

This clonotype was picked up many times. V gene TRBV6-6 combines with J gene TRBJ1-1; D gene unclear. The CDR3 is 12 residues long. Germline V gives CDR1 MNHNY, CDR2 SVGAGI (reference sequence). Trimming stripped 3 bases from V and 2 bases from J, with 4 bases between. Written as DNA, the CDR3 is TGTGCCAGCAGTTATGCTAACACTGAAGCTTTCTTT. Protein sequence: CASSYANTEAFF.

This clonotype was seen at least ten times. DNA of the CDR3: TGTGCCAGCACCGCAGGCCCCACAGGGTACGATGAAAAACTGTTTTTT. It codes for CASTAGPTGYDEKLFF. The gene calls are TRBV12-3 or TRBV12-4 and TRBJ1-4, with D possibly being TRBD1 (6 bases). Trimming stripped 7 bases from V and 6 bases from J, with 21 bases between. CDR3 length: 16 residues.

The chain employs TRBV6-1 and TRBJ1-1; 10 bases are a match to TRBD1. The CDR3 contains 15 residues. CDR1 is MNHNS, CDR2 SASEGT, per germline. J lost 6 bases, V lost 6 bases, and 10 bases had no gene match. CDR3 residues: CASRAGQGIVAEAFF. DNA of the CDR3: TGTGCCAGCAGAGCGGGACAGGGGATCGTTGCTGAAGCTTTCTTT.

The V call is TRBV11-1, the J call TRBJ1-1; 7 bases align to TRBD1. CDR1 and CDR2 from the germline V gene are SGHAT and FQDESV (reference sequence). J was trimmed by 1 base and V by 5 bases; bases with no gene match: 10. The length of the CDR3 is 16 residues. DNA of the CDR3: TGTGCCAGCAGCCCACAGGGGAGAGTGGAGAACACTGAAGCTTTCTTT. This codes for CASSPQGRVENTEAFF.

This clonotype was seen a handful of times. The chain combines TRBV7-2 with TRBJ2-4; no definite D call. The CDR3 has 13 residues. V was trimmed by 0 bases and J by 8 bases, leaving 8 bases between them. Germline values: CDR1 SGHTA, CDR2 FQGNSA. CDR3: CASSLAPVDIQYF. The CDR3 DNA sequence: TGTGCCAGCAGCTTAGCCCCAGTGGACATTCAGTACTTC.

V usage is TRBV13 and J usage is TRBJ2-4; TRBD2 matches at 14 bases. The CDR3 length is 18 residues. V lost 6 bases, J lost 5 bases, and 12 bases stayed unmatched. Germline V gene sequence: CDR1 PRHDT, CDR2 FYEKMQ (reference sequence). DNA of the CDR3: TGTGCCAGCAGTCTAACGACTAGCGGGGGGGCGTATGAAAACATTCAGTACTTC. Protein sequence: CASSLTTSGGAYENIQYF. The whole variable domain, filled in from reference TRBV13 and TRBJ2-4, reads AAGVIQSPRHLIKEKRETATLKCYPIPRHDTVYWYQQGPGQDPQFLISFYEKMQSDKGSIPDRFSAQQFSDYHSELNMSSLELGDSALYFCASSLTTSGGAYENIQYFGAGTRLSVL.

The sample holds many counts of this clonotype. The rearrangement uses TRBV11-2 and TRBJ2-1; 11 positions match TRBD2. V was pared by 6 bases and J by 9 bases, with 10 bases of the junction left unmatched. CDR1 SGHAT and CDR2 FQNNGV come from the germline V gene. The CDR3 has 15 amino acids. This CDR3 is CASRNLAGGPGEQFF. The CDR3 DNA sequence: TGTGCCAGCAGAAACTTAGCGGGAGGGCCGGGTGAGCAGTTCTTC. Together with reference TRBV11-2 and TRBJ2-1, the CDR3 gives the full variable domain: EAGVAQSPRYKIIEKRQSVAFWCNPISGHATLYWYQQILGQGPKLLIQFQNNGVVDDSQLPKDRFSAERLKGVDSTLKIQPAKLEDSAVYLCASRNLAGGPGEQFFGPGTRLTVL.

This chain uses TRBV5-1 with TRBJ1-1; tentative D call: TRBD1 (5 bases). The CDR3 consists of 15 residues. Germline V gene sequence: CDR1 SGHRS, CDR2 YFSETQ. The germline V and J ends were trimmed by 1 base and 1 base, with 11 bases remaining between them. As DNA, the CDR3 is TGCGCCAGCAGCTTGACGGCCGGACAGAACACTGAAGCTTTCTTT. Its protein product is CASSLTAGQNTEAFF.

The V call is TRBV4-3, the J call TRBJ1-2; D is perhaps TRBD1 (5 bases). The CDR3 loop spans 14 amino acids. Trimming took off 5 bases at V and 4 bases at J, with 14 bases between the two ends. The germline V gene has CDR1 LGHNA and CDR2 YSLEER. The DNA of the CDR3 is TGCGCCAGCAGCTTAACCCAGGGAGGCTATGGCTACACCTTC. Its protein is CASSLTQGGYGYTF.

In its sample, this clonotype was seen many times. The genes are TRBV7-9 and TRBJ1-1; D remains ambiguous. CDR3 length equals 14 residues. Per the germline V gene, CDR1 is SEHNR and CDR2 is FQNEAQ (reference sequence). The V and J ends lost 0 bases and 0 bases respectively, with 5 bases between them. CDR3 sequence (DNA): TGTGCCAGCAGCTTAGCGCTCGTGAACACTGAAGCTTTCTTT. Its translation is CASSLALVNTEAFF.

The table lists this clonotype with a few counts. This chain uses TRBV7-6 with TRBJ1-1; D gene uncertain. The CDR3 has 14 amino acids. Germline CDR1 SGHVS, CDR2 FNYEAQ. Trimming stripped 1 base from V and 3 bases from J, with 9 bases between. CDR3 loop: CASSLGGDYTEAFF. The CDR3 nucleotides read TGTGCCAGCAGCTTAGGGGGTGATTACACTGAAGCTTTCTTT.

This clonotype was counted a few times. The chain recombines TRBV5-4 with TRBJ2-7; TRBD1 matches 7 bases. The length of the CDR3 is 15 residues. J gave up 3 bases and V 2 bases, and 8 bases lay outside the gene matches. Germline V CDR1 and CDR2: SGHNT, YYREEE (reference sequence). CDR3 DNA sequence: TGTGCCAGCAGCTTCGCCCCCACAGGGGACTACGAGCAGTACTTC. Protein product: CASSFAPTGDYEQYF.

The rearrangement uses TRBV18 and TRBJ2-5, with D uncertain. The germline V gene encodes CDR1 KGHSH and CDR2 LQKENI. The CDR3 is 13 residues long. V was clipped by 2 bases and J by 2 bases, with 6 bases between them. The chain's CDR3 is CASSPSMQETQYF. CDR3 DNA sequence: TGTGCCAGCTCACCATCCATGCAAGAGACCCAGTACTTC.

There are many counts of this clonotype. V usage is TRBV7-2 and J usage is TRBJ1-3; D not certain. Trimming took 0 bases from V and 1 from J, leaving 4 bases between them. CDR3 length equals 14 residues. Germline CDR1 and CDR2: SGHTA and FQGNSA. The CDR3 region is CASSLAPSGNTIYF. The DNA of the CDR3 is TGTGCCAGCAGCTTAGCGCCTTCTGGAAACACCATATATTTT.